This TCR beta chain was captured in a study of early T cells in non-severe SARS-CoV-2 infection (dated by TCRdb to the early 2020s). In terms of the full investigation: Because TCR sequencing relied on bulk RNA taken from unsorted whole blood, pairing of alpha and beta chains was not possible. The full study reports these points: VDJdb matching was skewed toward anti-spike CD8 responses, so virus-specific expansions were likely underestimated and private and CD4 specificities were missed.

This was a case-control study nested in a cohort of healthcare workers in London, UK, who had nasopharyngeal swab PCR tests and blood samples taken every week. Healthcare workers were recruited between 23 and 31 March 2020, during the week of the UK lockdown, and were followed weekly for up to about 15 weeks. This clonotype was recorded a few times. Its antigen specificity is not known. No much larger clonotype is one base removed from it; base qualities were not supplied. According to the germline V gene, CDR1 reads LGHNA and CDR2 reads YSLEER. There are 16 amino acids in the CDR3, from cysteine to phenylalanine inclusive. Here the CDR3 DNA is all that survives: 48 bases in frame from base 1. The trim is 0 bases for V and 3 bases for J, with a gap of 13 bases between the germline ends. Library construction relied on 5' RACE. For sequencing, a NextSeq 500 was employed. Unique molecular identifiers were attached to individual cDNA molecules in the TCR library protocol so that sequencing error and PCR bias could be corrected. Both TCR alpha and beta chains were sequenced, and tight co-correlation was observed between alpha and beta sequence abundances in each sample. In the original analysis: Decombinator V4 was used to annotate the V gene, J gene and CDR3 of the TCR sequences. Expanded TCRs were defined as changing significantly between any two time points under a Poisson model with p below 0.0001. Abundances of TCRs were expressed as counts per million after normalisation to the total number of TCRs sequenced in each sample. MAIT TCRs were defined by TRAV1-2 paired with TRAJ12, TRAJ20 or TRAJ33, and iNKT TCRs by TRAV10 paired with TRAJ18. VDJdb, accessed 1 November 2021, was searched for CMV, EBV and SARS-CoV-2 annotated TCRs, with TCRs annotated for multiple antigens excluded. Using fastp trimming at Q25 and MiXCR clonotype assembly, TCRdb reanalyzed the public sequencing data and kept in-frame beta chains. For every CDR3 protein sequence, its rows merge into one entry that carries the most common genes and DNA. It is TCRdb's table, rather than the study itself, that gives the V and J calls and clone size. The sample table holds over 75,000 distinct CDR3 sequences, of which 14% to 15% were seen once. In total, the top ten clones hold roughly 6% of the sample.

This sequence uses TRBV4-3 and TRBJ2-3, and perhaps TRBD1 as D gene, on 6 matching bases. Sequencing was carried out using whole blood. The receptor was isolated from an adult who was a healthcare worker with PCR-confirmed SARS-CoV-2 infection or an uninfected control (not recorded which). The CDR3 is CASSQDHRDVTDTQYF. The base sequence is TGCGCCAGCAGCCAAGATCACAGGGATGTAACAGATACGCAGTATTTT.